Sequencing of this T cell receptor (beta chain) was carried out in a study of monozygotic twins with cystic fibrosis. On the study more broadly: Around 3 micrograms of fragmented DNA underwent around 14 PCR cycles for library preparation. Study conclusions and caveats: Low clonality (median roughly 0.0099) suggested a mostly naive repertoire. Nucleotide-identical clonotype sharing was significantly higher within monozygotic CF twin pairs than between unrelated CF individuals. V usage most resembled the co-twin in 13 of 16 pairs.

Germline V gene sequence: CDR1 MDHEN, CDR2 SYDVKM. There are 16 residues in the CDR3. V lost 3 bases and J lost 8; bases outside the gene matches: 13. Points on this clone: Its target is unknown.

Libraries were prepared by immunoSEQ multiplex PCR; TCRdb keeps only in-frame clonotypes and omits some of them. The repertoire consists of tens of thousands of clones, with approximately 96% occurring once and the leading ten covering around 3%. The sequenced material came from blood. The chain is built from TRBV28 and TRBJ1-2; TRBD1 matches 9 bases. This TCR was sampled from a girl aged 2-10 years with cystic fibrosis. The CDR3 sequence is CASSFPSGQGTVGYTF. For the CDR3, the DNA is TGTGCCAGCAGTTTCCCCTCGGGACAGGGTACGGTCGGCTACACCTTC.